This T cell receptor beta chain was recovered during a study of vaccination and CD4 T cells after COVID-19. As for treatment: approximately nine-day PBMC culture with coronavirus spike peptide pools or control peptides (ViraFEST assay). CD4+ T cells that had been cultured provided DNA sequenced with the Oncomine TCR Beta short-read assay. Each CDR3 protein is one row after TCRdb ran MiXCR on the PCR reads. The data hold over 10,000 distinct CDR3 sequences, with roughly 60% observed a single time. This CDR3 comprises 14 residues. The V gene lost 2 bases and the J gene lost 9 bases, with 11 bases spanning the gap. Germline values: CDR1 SGHTA, CDR2 FQGNSA. In this sample, this clonotype turned up a few times. Its antigen is undetermined.

Sequences were derived from cultured CD4+ T cells from blood, sampled after SARS-CoV-2 vaccination. The receptor's source is a human donor with COVID-19. The V gene is TRBV7-2, the J gene TRBJ1-6, with a tentative D call TRBD1 (6 bases). CDR3 protein: CASSLLQGSSPLHF. The CDR3 DNA reads as TGTGCCAGCAGCTTACTACAGGGTAGTTCACCCCTCCACTTT.